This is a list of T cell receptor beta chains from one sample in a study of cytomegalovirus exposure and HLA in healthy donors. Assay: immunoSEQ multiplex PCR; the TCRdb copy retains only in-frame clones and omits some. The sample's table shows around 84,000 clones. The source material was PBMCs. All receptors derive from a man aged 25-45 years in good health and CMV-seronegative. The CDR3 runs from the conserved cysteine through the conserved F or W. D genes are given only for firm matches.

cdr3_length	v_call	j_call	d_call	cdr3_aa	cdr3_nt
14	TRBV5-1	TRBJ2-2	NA	CASSLGASTGELFF	TGCGCCAGCAGCTTGGGGGCATCCACCGGGGAGCTGTTTTTT
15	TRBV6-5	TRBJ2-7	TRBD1	CASSYSGTESYEQYF	TGTGCCAGCAGTTACTCAGGGACAGAGTCCTACGAGCAGTACTTC
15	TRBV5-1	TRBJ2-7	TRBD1	CASSFTGTGGSTAYF	TGCGCCAGCAGCTTTACCGGGACAGGGGGCTCCACGGCGTACTTC
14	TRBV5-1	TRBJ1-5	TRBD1	CASSLQGAWEPQHF	TGCGCCAGCAGCTTACAGGGGGCCTGGGAGCCCCAGCATTTT
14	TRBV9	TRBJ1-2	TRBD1	CASTATGGARSYTF	TGTGCCAGCACAGCGACAGGGGGCGCAAGAAGCTACACCTTC
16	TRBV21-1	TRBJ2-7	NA	CASSKCQEGSRYEQYF	TGTGCCAGCAGCAAATGCCAGGAGGGGTCCCGTTACGAGCAGTACTTC
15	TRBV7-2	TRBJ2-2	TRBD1	CASSRGQGNTGELFF	TGTGCCAGCAGCCGGGGACAGGGGAACACCGGGGAGCTGTTTTTT
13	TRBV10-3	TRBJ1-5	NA	CAISGAHNQPQHF	TGTGCCATCAGTGGGGCACACAATCAGCCCCAGCATTTT
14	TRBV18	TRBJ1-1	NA	CASSPLNLGGEAFF	TGTGCCAGCTCACCTCTTAACCTGGGGGGTGAAGCTTTCTTT
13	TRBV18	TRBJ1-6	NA	CASSASQDSPLHF	TGTGCCAGCTCGGCGAGCCAGGATTCACCCCTCCACTTT
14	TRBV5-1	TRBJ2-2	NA	CASSLVGNTGELFF	TGCGCCAGCAGCTTGGTCGGGAACACCGGGGAGCTGTTTTTT
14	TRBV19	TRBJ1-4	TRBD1	CASSPDRGQEKLFF	TGTGCCAGTAGCCCGGACAGGGGACAAGAAAAACTGTTTTTT
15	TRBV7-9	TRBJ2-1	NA	CASSTRGSSYNEQFF	TGTGCCAGCAGCACAAGAGGGAGCTCCTACAATGAGCAGTTCTTC
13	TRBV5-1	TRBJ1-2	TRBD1	CASSAGQGWGYTF	TGCGCCAGCAGCGCCGGACAGGGTTGGGGCTACACCTTC
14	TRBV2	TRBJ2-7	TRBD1	CASSEGQVPLEQYF	TGTGCCAGCAGTGAGGGACAGGTACCCCTTGAGCAGTACTTC
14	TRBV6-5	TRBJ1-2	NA	CASSYSRNLYGYTF	TGTGCCAGCAGTTACTCGAGGAACCTCTATGGCTACACCTTC
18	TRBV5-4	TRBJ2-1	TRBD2	CASSPRLAGGSSYNEQFF	TGTGCCAGCAGCCCGAGGCTAGCGGGAGGGAGCTCCTACAATGAGCAGTTCTTC
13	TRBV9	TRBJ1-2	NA	CASSGGGDYGYTF	TGTGCCAGCAGCGGAGGCGGCGACTATGGCTACACCTTC
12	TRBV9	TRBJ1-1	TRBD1	CASSTGGTEAFF	TGTGCCAGCAGCACAGGGGGGACTGAAGCTTTCTTT
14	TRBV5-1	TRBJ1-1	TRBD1	CASSLGQGYPEAFF	TGCGCCAGCAGCTTGGGACAGGGATACCCTGAAGCTTTCTTT
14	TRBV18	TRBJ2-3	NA	CASSPGGSTDTQYF	TGTGCCAGCTCACCAGGGGGCAGCACAGATACGCAGTATTTT
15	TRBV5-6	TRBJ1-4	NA	CASSLGGVLNEKLFF	TGTGCCAGCAGCTTGGGCGGGGTGCTTAATGAAAAACTGTTTTTT
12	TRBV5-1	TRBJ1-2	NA	CASSSTGDGYTF	TGCGCCAGCAGCTCAACGGGAGACGGCTACACCTTC
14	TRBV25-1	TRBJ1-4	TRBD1	CASSHRGDLRKLFF	TGTGCCAGCTCGCACAGGGGGGACTTAAGGAAACTGTTTTTT
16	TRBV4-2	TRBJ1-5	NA	CASSQRAGDSNQPQHF	TGTGCCAGCAGCCAACGGGCAGGGGATAGCAATCAGCCCCAGCATTTT
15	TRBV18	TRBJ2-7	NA	CASSPLNSTAYEQYF	TGTGCCAGCTCACCACTGAACTCAACGGCCTACGAGCAGTACTTC
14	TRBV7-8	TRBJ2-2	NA	CASSFYRGTGELFF	TGTGCCAGCAGCTTTTATAGGGGAACCGGGGAGCTGTTTTTT
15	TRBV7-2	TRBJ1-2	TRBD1	CASSLRWTGGDGYTF	TGTGCCAGCAGCCTCCGATGGACAGGGGGCGACGGCTACACCTTC
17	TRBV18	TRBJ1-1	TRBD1	CASSPYDSRTGSVEAFF	TGTGCCAGCTCACCATACGATTCTAGGACAGGGTCTGTTGAAGCTTTCTTT
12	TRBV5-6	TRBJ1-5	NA	CASSFEGQGKSF	TGTGCCAGCAGCTTTGAAGGGCAGGGAAAGAGTTTT
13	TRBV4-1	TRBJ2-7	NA	CASSHHRTYEQYF	TGCGCCAGCAGCCACCACAGGACCTACGAGCAGTACTTC
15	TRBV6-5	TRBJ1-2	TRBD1	CASSRGLKWNYGYTF	TGTGCCAGCAGTAGGGGGCTGAAATGGAACTATGGCTACACCTTC
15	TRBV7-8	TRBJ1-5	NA	CASSLVGQLNQPQHF	TGTGCCAGCAGCTTAGTGGGCCAGTTAAATCAGCCCCAGCATTTT
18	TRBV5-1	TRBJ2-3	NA	CASSLVPPGRGTSHTQYF	TGCGCCAGCAGCTTGGTACCTCCGGGGCGGGGCACGTCTCATACGCAGTATTTT
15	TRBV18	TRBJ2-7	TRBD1	CASSPHREGGGEQYF	TGTGCCAGCTCACCACATCGGGAAGGGGGCGGCGAGCAGTACTTC
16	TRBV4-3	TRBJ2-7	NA	CASSQDRYPPSYEQYF	TGCGCCAGCAGCCAAGACAGGTACCCACCTTCCTACGAGCAGTACTTC
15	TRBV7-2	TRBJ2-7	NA	CASSLDVAAIYEQYF	TGTGCCAGCAGCTTAGATGTGGCGGCTATCTACGAGCAGTACTTC